This TCR beta chain was documented in a study of technical replicates of blood from a few donors. V was cut by 1 base and J by 4 bases, with 10 bases left in between. This CDR3 spans 14 amino acids. Germline V gene data show CDR1 as SEHNR and CDR2 as FQNEAQ (reference sequence). Here immunoSEQ multiplex PCR was the method, and the copy in TCRdb shows in-frame clones only, minus some. The table records about 88,000 clones, under 95% of them present only once. V is TRBV7-9 and J is TRBJ1-2; a possible D gene is TRBD1 (6 bases). Material: T cells isolated from PBMCs. The sequence was obtained from a human donor in good health. The CDR3 region has the DNA TGTGCCAGCAGCTTAGGACAGGATCTCTATGGCTACACCTTC. Protein product: CASSLGQDLYGYTF.